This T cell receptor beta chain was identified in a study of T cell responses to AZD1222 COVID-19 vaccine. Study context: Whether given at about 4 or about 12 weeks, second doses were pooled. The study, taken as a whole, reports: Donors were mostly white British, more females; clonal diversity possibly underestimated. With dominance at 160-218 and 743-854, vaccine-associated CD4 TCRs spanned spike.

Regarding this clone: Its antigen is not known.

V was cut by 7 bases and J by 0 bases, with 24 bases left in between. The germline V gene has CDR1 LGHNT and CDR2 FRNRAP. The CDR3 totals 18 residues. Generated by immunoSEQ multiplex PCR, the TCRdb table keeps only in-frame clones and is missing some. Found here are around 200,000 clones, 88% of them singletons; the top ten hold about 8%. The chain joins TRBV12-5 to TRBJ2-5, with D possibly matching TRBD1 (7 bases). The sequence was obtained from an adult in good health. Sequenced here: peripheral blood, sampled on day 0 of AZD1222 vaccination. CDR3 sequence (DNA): TGTGCTAGTGTTTCTCCCCCCGGGGGACAGCGTAACCAAGAGACCCAGTACTTC. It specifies CASVSPPGGQRNQETQYF.